This T cell receptor (beta chain) came from a study of blood T cell repertoires in COVID-19. Study-level information: Specimens from acute and convalescent COVID-19 originated in the United States, Italy and Spain. From T cells, B-cell-depleted T cells, or PBMCs came the material, which was cDNA or gDNA.

Under the authors' procedure: Amplifying reference gene primers gave estimates of nucleated cell counts. Here immunoSEQ multiplex PCR was the method, and the copy in TCRdb shows in-frame clones only, minus some. V, J and clone size are those of that table, while D and trimming were read from the DNA. The data show tens of thousands of clones, about nine tenths seen once. There are 12 residues in the CDR3. Germline V lookup: CDR1 MGHRA, CDR2 YSYEKL. Trimming removed 3 bases at V and 8 bases at J, with 8 bases between. The TCR sequence derives from a woman aged 70 to 79 with active COVID-19. V usage is TRBV4-1 and J usage is TRBJ2-1; D not certain. Specimen: peripheral blood. CDR3 in amino acids: CASSHNRDEQFF. CDR3 bases: TGCGCCAGCAGCCATAATAGAGATGAGCAGTTCTTC.